What follows describes a single T cell receptor (beta chain). The source of the sample is a study of blood T cell repertoires in COVID-19. Study context: Acute and convalescent COVID-19 specimens originated in the United States, Italy and Spain. The analysed material was cDNA or gDNA that came from T cells, B-cell-depleted T cells, or PBMCs.

Original processing notes: Reference gene primers were amplified, and this amplification served to estimate nucleated cell counts. The data were produced by immunoSEQ multiplex PCR, yet TCRdb's version contains in-frame clones alone and is incomplete. V, J and clone size reflect that table, while D and trimming were determined from the DNA. This sample has approximately 270,000 clones, with about 90% found just once. The V and J ends lost 3 bases and 7 bases, in that order; junction bases with no gene match: 7. The CDR3 totals 14 residues. Per germline, CDR1 SEHNR and CDR2 FQNEAQ (reference sequence).

This receptor was taken from a man aged 18-30 years with active or convalescent COVID-19. Specimen: peripheral blood. The chain uses TRBV7-9 and TRBJ1-2, with TRBD1 identical over 8 bases. The CDR3 here is CASSFTGGERGYTF. The CDR3 DNA reads as TGTGCCAGCAGCTTCACAGGGGGAGAACGTGGCTACACCTTC. The full variable domain, completed using reference TRBV7-9 and TRBJ1-2, is DTGVSQNPRHKITKRGQNVTFRCDPISEHNRLYWYRQTLGQGPEFLTYFQNEAQLEKSRLLSDRFSAERPKGSFSTLEIQRTEQGDSAMYLCASSFTGGERGYTFGSGTRLTVV.